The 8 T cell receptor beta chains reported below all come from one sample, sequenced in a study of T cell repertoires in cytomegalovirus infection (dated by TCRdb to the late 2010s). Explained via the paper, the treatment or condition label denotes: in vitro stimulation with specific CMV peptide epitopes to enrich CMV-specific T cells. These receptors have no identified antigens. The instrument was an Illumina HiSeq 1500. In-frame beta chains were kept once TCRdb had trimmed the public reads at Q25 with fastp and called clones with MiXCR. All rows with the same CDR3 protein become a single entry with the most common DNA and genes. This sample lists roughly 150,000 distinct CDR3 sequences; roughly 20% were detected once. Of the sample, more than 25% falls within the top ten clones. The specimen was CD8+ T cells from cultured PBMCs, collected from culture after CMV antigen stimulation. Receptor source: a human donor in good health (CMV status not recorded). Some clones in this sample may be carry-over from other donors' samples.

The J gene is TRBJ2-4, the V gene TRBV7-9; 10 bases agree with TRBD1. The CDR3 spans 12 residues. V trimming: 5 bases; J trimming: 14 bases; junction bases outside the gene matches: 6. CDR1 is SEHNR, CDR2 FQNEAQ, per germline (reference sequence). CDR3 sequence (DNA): TGTGCCAGCAGCCTACCCGGGACAGGGGAGTACTTC. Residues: CASSLPGTGEYF. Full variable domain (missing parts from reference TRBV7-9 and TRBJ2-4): DTGVSQNPRHKITKRGQNVTFRCDPISEHNRLYWYRQTLGQGPEFLTYFQNEAQLEKSRLLSDRFSAERPKGSFSTLEIQRTEQGDSAMYLCASSLPGTGEYFGAGTRLSVL.

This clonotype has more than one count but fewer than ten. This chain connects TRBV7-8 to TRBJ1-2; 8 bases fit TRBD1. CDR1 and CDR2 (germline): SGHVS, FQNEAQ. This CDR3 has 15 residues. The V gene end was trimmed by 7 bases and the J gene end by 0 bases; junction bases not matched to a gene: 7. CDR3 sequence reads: CASNIRQGSNYGYTF. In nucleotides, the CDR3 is TGTGCCAGCAATATACGACAGGGGTCTAACTATGGCTACACCTTC.

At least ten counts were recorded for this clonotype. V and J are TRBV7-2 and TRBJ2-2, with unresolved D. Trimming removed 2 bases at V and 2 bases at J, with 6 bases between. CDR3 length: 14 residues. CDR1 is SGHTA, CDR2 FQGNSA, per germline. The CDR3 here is CASSLYGNTGELFF. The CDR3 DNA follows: TGTGCCAGCAGCTTATACGGCAACACCGGGGAGCTGTTTTTT.

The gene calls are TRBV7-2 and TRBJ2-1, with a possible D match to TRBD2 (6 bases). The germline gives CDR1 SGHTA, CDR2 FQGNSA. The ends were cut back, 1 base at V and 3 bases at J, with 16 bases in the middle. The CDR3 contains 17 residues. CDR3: CASSLEEPGLYYNEQFF. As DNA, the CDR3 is TGTGCCAGCAGCTTAGAGGAACCGGGACTTTACTACAATGAGCAGTTCTTC. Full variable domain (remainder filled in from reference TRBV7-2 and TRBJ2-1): GAGVSQSPSNKVTEKGKDVELRCDPISGHTALYWYRQSLGQGLEFLIYFQGNSAPDKSGLPSDRFSAERTGGSVSTLTIQRTQQEDSAVYLCASSLEEPGLYYNEQFFGPGTRLTVL.

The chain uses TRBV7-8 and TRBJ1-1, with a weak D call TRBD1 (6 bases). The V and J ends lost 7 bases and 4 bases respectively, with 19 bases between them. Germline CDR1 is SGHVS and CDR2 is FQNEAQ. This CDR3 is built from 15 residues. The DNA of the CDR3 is TGTGCCAGCAACAAACCCCAGGGGCTAATCACTGAAGCTTTCTTT. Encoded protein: CASNKPQGLITEAFF.

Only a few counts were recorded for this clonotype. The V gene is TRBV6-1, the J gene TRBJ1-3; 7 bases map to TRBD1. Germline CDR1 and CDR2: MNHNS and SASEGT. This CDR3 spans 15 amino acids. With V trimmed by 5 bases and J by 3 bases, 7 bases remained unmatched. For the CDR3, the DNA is TGTGCCAGCAGTAGAACAGGGGAAGGTGGAAACACCATATATTTT. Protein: CASSRTGEGGNTIYF.

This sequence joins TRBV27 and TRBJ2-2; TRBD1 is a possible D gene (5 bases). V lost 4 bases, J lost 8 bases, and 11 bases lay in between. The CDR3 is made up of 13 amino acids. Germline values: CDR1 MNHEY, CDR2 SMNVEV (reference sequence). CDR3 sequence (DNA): TGTGCCAGCAGTTACAGGATCCTGGGGGAGCTGTTTTTT. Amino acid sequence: CASSYRILGELFF.

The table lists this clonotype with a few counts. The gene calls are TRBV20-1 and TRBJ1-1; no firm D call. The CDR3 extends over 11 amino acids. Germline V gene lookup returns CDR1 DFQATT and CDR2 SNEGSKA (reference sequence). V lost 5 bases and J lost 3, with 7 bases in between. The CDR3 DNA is TGCAGTGCTGCCGATTACACTGAAGCTTTCTTT. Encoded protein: CSAADYTEAFF.